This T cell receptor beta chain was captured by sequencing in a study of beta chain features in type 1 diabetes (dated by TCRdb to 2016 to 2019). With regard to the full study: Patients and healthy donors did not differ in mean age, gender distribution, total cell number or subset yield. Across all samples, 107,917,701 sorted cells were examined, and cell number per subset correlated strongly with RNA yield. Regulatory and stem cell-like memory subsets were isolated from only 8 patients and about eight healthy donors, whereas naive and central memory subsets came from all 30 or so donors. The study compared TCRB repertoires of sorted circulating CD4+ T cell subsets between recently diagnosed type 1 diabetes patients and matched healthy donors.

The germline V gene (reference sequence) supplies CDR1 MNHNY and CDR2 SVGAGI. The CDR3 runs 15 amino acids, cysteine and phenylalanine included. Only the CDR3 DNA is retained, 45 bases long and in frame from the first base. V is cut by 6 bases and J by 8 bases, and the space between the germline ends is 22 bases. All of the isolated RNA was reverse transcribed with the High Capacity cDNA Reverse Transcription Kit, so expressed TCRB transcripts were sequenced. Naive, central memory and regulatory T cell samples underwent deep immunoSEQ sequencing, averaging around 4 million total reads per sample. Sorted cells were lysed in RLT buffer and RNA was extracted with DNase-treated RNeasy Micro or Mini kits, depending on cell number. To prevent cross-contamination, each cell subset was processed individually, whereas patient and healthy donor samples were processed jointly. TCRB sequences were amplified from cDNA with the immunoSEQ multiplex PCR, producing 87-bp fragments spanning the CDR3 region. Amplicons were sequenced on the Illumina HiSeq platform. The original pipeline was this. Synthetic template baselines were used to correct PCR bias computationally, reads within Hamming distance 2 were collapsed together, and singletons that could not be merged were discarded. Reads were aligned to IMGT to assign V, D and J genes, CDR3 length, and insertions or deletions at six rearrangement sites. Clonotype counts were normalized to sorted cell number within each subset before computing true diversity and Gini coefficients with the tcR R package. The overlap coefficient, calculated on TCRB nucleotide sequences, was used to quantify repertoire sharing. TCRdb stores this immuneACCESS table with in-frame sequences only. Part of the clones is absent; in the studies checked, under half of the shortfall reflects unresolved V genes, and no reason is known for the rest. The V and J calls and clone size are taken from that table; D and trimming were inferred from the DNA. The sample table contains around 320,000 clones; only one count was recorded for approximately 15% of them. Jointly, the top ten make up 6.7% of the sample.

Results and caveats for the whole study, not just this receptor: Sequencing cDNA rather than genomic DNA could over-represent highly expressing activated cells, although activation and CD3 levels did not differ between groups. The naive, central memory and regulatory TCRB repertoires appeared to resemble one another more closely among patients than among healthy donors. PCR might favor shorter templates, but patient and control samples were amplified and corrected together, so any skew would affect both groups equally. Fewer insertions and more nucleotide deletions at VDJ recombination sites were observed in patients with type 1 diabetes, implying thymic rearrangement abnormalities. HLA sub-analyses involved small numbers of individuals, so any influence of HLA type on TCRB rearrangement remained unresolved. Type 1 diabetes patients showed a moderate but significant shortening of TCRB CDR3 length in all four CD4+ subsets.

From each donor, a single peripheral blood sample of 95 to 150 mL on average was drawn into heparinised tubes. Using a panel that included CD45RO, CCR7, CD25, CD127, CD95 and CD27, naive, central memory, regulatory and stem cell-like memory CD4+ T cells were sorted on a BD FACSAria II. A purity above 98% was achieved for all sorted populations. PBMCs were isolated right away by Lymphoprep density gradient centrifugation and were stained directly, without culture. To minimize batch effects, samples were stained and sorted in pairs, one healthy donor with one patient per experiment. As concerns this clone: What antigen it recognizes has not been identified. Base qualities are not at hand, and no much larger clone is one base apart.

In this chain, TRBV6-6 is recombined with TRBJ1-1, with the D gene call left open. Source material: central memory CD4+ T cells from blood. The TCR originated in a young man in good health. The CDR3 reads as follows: CASRNPWRGRMEAFF. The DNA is TGTGCCAGCAGGAATCCTTGGCGGGGTAGGATGGAAGCTTTCTTT.